The 15 T cell receptor beta chains presented below share a single source sample, sequenced in a study of CD8 T cells in Susac syndrome. Reverse transcription of roughly 0.45 to 1 ug RNA was performed with random hexamers. MiXCR, run by TCRdb on the immunoSEQ multiplex PCR reads, gives a single entry per CDR3 protein. The repertoire has some 170,000 distinct CDR3 sequences, about 93% of them found once; the top ten carry 0.13%. Input material: CD4+ T cells from PBMCs. All receptors come from a human donor in good health.

The CDR3 here is CASSQHPIRTAPYYGYTF. The CDR3 nucleotides are TGCGCCAGCAGCCAACACCCCATACGGACAGCTCCATACTATGGCTACACCTTC. The V gene is TRBV4-1, the J gene TRBJ1-2; D perhaps matches TRBD1 (6 bases). V was cut by 2 bases and J by 3 bases, with 22 bases left in between. This CDR3 has 18 residues. Germline V gene lookup returns CDR1 MGHRA and CDR2 YSYEKL.

This chain links TRBV19 with TRBJ1-1; D gene unclear. CDR1 and CDR2 (germline): LNHDA, SQIVND (reference sequence). V gave up 5 bases and J gave up 4 bases, with 14 bases separating them. This CDR3 region has 14 residues. In DNA, the CDR3 is TGTGCCAGTAGTCCCGACGGATGGTCCACTGAAGCTTTCTTT. It codes for CASSPDGWSTEAFF.

This clonotype was observed a single time. The chain joins TRBV19 to TRBJ2-3; 7 bases agree with TRBD2. After removal of 5 bases from V and 3 bases from J, the junction contained 11 bases not matched to a gene. Germline CDR1 reads LNHDA; CDR2 reads SQIVND (reference sequence). The CDR3 is made up of 16 amino acids. The CDR3 region is CASSANLAGWTDTQYF. The CDR3 bases are TGTGCCAGTAGTGCAAATTTAGCGGGCTGGACAGATACGCAGTATTTT.

This clonotype occurred a few times. The chain is built from TRBV7-9 and TRBJ1-2; the D is unclear. The length of the CDR3 is 13 residues. With 1 base removed from V and 3 bases from J, the gap between germline ends came to 6 bases. Germline CDR1 and CDR2: SEHNR and FQNEAQ (reference sequence). The CDR3 DNA reads TGTGCCAGCAGCTTAGAGGGAGACTATGGCTACACCTTC. It translates to CASSLEGDYGYTF.

This chain links TRBV12-3 or TRBV12-4 with TRBJ2-7; 7 bases align to TRBD1. V lost 5 bases, J lost 6 bases, and 4 bases stayed unmatched. The CDR3 covers 12 residues. The CDR3 region is CASSRDSGEQYF. The CDR3 DNA reads as TGTGCCAGCAGTCGGGACAGTGGCGAGCAGTACTTC.

CDR3 DNA: TGTGCCAGCAGCAAAGGGACTAGGGAAGAGACCCAGTACTTC. Protein product: CASSKGTREETQYF. The chain has TRBV5-6 and TRBJ2-5; 8 bases fit TRBD2. Trimming at V came to 4 bases and at J to 3 bases, leaving 5 bases not matched to a gene. CDR1 is SGHDT, CDR2 YYEEEE, per germline. The CDR3 covers 14 residues.

V is TRBV4-1 and J is TRBJ2-5, with D possibly called TRBD1 or TRBD2 (5 bases each). The CDR3 consists of 15 residues. Deletions cut 0 bases from V and 5 bases from J, with 13 bases between. Germline V CDR1 and CDR2: MGHRA, YSYEKL. Here the CDR3 reads CASSQDEGLIETQYF. The CDR3 DNA reads TGCGCCAGCAGCCAAGATGAGGGGTTAATTGAGACCCAGTACTTC.

This chain links TRBV12-3 or TRBV12-4 with TRBJ1-5; TRBD1 might be the D (6 bases). Trimming shortened V by 3 bases and J by 2 bases, and 11 bases separated the two germline ends. This CDR3 region has 15 residues. CDR3 loop: CASSLIQGRNQPQHF. CDR3 nucleotide sequence: TGTGCCAGCAGTTTGATACAGGGCCGCAATCAGCCCCAGCATTTT.

The chain uses TRBV5-6 and TRBJ2-7; 8 positions match TRBD1. Germline CDR1 is SGHDT and CDR2 is YYEEEE. V lost 2 bases and J lost 5; bases outside the gene matches: 6. The CDR3 spans 14 residues. CDR3 amino acids: CASSFIGQGHEQYF. In DNA form, the CDR3 reads TGTGCCAGCAGCTTTATAGGACAGGGCCACGAGCAGTACTTC.

The CDR3 nucleotides read TGCAGCGTTGACGTAGCAATGAACACTGAAGCTTTCTTT. This codes for CSVDVAMNTEAFF. The chain uses TRBV29-1 and TRBJ1-1; D remains ambiguous. Looked up from germline, CDR1 is SQVTM and CDR2 is ANQGSEA. The CDR3 consists of 13 residues. The ends were cut back, 3 bases at V and 0 bases at J, with 8 bases in the middle.

The V and J genes are TRBV18 and TRBJ2-7, with 9 bases that match TRBD1. The V and J ends lost 5 bases and 4 bases, in that order; junction bases with no gene match: 6. The germline V gene encodes CDR1 KGHSH and CDR2 LQKENI. This CDR3 spans 14 amino acids. The CDR3 here is CASSRDRESYEQYF. CDR3 sequence (DNA): TGTGCCAGCTCAAGGGACAGGGAGTCTTACGAGCAGTACTTC.

The rearrangement joins TRBV3-1 to TRBJ1-3; perhaps TRBD1 as D (6 bases). The CDR3 consists of 14 residues. V was cut by 2 bases and J by 2 bases, with 7 bases left in between. Germline V lookup: CDR1 LGHDT, CDR2 YNNKEL (reference sequence). In nucleotides, the CDR3 is TGTGCCAGCAGCCAACCAGGGGCTGGAAACACCATATATTTT. Residues: CASSQPGAGNTIYF.

The sample holds a few counts of this clonotype. This chain joins TRBV7-2 and TRBJ1-6; 7 bases align to TRBD1. The CDR3 length is 15 residues. Germline trimming cut 6 bases from V and 0 bases from J; bases unmatched to any gene: 2. The germline V gene has CDR1 SGHTA and CDR2 FQGNSA. DNA for the CDR3: TGTGCCAGCAGTCGGGACAGCTCCTATAATTCACCCCTCCACTTT. Protein product: CASSRDSSYNSPLHF.

V gene TRBV9 combines with J gene TRBJ1-5; D is perhaps TRBD1 (6 bases). Between the trimmed V and J ends, which lost 0 bases and 12 bases, there was a span of 19 bases. Per germline, CDR1 SGDLS and CDR2 YYNGEE. This CDR3 is built from 15 residues. The CDR3: CASSVAAGDMRDQHF. CDR3 DNA sequence: TGTGCCAGCAGCGTAGCTGCCGGGGACATGCGGGACCAGCATTTT.

The chain couples TRBV23-1 to TRBJ2-1; no reliable D call. TRBV23-1 is filed as an ORF, its function uncertain. The CDR3 totals 13 residues. V was cut by 7 bases and J by 6 bases, with 13 bases left in between. The CDR3 reads CASKVSPRNEQFF. CDR3 nucleotide sequence: TGCGCCAGCAAGGTTAGCCCCCGCAATGAGCAGTTCTTC.